Presented here are 22 T cell receptor beta chains from one specimen sequenced in a study of OX40 agonist ivuxolimab in advanced cancers. Method: immunoSEQ multiplex PCR; TCRdb's copy keeps in-frame clones and lacks some. Of about 150,000 clones in the sample, 94% were seen once. The specimen comprised CD4+ or CD8+ T cells sorted from blood, sampled in a trial of the OX40 agonist ivuxolimab. These TCRs come from an adult with an advanced solid tumor such as melanoma, head and neck, liver or kidney cancer.

This clone has a handful of counts. The chain joins TRBV29-1 to TRBJ1-5; 7 nucleotides agree with TRBD1. The CDR3 is made up of 13 amino acids. After removal of 7 bases from V and 4 bases from J, the junction contained 7 bases not matched to a gene. Germline assignment: CDR1 SQVTM and CDR2 ANQGSEA. The CDR3 DNA is TGCAGCGGGGGAGAGGGGGCAAATCAGCCCCAGCATTTT. Protein: CSGGEGANQPQHF.

This clone was picked up a small number of times. V and J are TRBV30 and TRBJ1-5; D is possibly TRBD1 (5 bases). Trimming stripped 0 bases from V and 12 bases from J, with 9 bases between. CDR3 length equals 11 residues. Germline V gene sequence: CDR1 GTSNPN, CDR2 SVGIG (reference sequence). CDR3 in DNA: TGTGCCTGGAGTGTTGGGGGGGTCCAGCATTTT. This gives the protein CAWSVGGVQHF.

The rearrangement uses TRBV30 and TRBJ1-2, with D hard to call. CDR1 is GTSNPN and CDR2 is SVGIG in the germline V gene (reference sequence). The germline V and J ends were trimmed by 2 bases and 1 base, with 11 bases remaining between them. CDR3 length: 14 residues. CDR3 sequence: CAWSRQVFNYGYTF. CDR3 DNA: TGTGCCTGGAGTAGGCAGGTTTTTAACTATGGCTACACCTTC.

The rearrangement joins TRBV7-6 to TRBJ1-1; D not certain. This CDR3 is built from 14 residues. V was clipped by 0 bases and J by 0 bases, with 5 bases between them. CDR1 is SGHVS, CDR2 FNYEAQ, per germline. The CDR3 DNA is TGTGCCAGCAGCTTAGCACAGCTGAACACTGAAGCTTTCTTT. Translation gives CASSLAQLNTEAFF. The full variable domain, with the rest looked up from reference TRBV7-6 and TRBJ1-1, is GAGVSQSPRYKVTKRGQDVALRCDPISGHVSLYWYRQALGQGPEFLTYFNYEAQQDKSGLPNDRFSAERPEGSISTLTIQRTEQRDSAMYRCASSLAQLNTEAFFGQGTRLTVV.

J is TRBJ2-7 and V is TRBV7-6, with TRBD2 matching 10 bases. There are 17 residues in the CDR3. The germline gives CDR1 SGHVS, CDR2 FNYEAQ. With 5 bases clipped from V and 5 bases from J, the junction kept 15 bases outside the gene matches. CDR3 nucleotide sequence: TGTGCCAGCAGCCTCCGGGGTACCGGGACTAGCGTGGACGAGCAGTACTTC. Translated: CASSLRGTGTSVDEQYF.

The V call is TRBV5-6, the J call TRBJ2-1, with 13 bases aligning to TRBD2. With 4 bases clipped from V and 7 bases from J, the junction kept 8 bases outside the gene matches. The CDR3 is made up of 16 amino acids. The germline gives CDR1 SGHDT, CDR2 YYEEEE. DNA for the CDR3: TGTGCCAGCAGCAAAAGGGGGACTAGCGGGATGAATGAGCAGTTCTTC. It yields the protein CASSKRGTSGMNEQFF.

The chain couples TRBV28 to TRBJ2-3, with D hard to call. Trimming pared 2 bases from V and 2 bases from J, leaving 2 bases between. The CDR3 length is 12 residues. The germline V gene has CDR1 MDHEN and CDR2 SYDVKM. The DNA of the CDR3 is TGTGCCAGCAGTTTACTCACAGATACGCAGTATTTT. This codes for CASSLLTDTQYF.

This clone came up once. The gene calls are TRBV28 and TRBJ2-2; a possible D gene is TRBD2 (5 bases). V lost 6 bases, J lost 5 bases, and 7 bases lay in between. The germline V gene has CDR1 MDHEN and CDR2 SYDVKM. The CDR3 is made up of 12 amino acids. The CDR3 protein is CASRRRTGELFF. CDR3 DNA: TGTGCCAGCAGGCGGAGGACCGGGGAGCTGTTTTTT.

This sequence joins TRBV9 and TRBJ2-4; 7 nucleotides line up with TRBD2. The CDR3 runs 16 residues. After removal of 0 bases from V and 2 bases from J, the junction contained 5 bases not matched to a gene. Germline loops: CDR1 SGDLS, CDR2 YYNGEE. CDR3 coding DNA: TGTGCCAGCAGCGTAGAAAGCGGGGTACCCAAAAACATTCAGTACTTC. Amino acids: CASSVESGVPKNIQYF.

The chain employs TRBV7-9 and TRBJ2-3; no firm D call. The CDR3 is made up of 14 amino acids. The ends were cut back, 5 bases at V and 3 bases at J, with 12 bases in the middle. The germline V gene has CDR1 SEHNR and CDR2 FQNEAQ (reference sequence). CDR3 region: CASSLAQRTDTQYF. Here the CDR3 DNA reads TGTGCCAGCAGCCTGGCACAGAGGACAGATACGCAGTATTTT. Supplemented by reference TRBV7-9 and TRBJ2-3, the full variable domain reads DTGVSQNPRHKITKRGQNVTFRCDPISEHNRLYWYRQTLGQGPEFLTYFQNEAQLEKSRLLSDRFSAERPKGSFSTLEIQRTEQGDSAMYLCASSLAQRTDTQYFGPGTRLTVL.

This chain joins TRBV7-9 and TRBJ1-1, with D tentatively TRBD1 (5 bases). Germline CDR1 is SEHNR and CDR2 is FQNEAQ (reference sequence). The germline V and J ends were trimmed by 3 bases and 1 base, with 9 bases remaining between them. The CDR3 runs 14 residues. CDR3 coding DNA: TGTGCCAGCAGCTTCGGCAGGGAGAACACTGAAGCTTTCTTT. Translated: CASSFGRENTEAFF.

The chain recombines TRBV28 with TRBJ2-7; D not resolved. Trimming removed 4 bases at V and 0 bases at J, with 7 bases between. The V gene's germline CDR1 is MDHEN and CDR2 SYDVKM. The length of the CDR3 is 13 residues. CDR3 amino acids: CASSSIPSYEQYF. CDR3 bases: TGTGCCAGCAGTTCGATCCCCTCCTACGAGCAGTACTTC.

The V gene is TRBV11-2, the J gene TRBJ1-4; D may be TRBD1 (6 bases). The CDR3 has 15 amino acids. The V gene's germline CDR1 is SGHAT and CDR2 FQNNGV. Trimming took 6 bases from V and 7 from J, leaving 18 bases between them. Here the CDR3 reads CASRSFLAGVEKLFF. In nucleotides, the CDR3 is TGTGCCAGCAGGTCGTTCCTGGCAGGGGTTGAAAAACTGTTTTTT.

CDR3 sequence: CASSQITGREHRDTF. The CDR3, as DNA: TGTGCCAGCAGCCAAATCACCGGACGGGAGCACAGGGACACCTTC. The rearrangement joins TRBV14 to TRBJ1-2; a possible D gene is TRBD1 (6 bases). The germline V gene encodes CDR1 SGHDN and CDR2 FVKESK. The CDR3 loop spans 15 amino acids. Trimming pared 2 bases from V and 12 bases from J, leaving 22 bases between. Using reference TRBV14 and TRBJ1-2 for the parts outside the CDR3, the full variable domain is EAGVTQFPSHSVIEKGQTVTLRCDPISGHDNLYWYRRVMGKEIKFLLHFVKESKQDESGMPNNRFLAERTGGTYSTLKVQPAELEDSGVYFCASSQITGREHRDTFGSGTRLTVV.

This rearrangement joins TRBV14 to TRBJ2-3; D is possibly TRBD1 or TRBD2 (5 bases each). This CDR3 is built from 17 residues. Germline CDR1 is SGHDN and CDR2 is FVKESK. V shed 1 base and J shed 2 bases, with 16 bases lying between them. The CDR3 DNA follows: TGTGCCAGCAGCCAAGCGTATGGGACGGCTCTCACAGATACGCAGTATTTT. It codes for CASSQAYGTALTDTQYF.

This clone has just a few counts. The chain is built from TRBV4-1 and TRBJ1-4; D remains ambiguous. Between the trimmed V and J ends, which lost 3 bases and 5 bases, there was a span of 7 bases. This CDR3 is 13 amino acids long. Germline CDR1 is MGHRA and CDR2 is YSYEKL. The CDR3 sequence is CASSQGRNEKLFF. As DNA, the CDR3 is TGCGCCAGCAGCCAGGGAAGGAATGAAAAACTGTTTTTT.

The chain combines TRBV28 with TRBJ1-2, with TRBD1 as a possible D gene (5 bases). The CDR3 contains 13 residues. V shed 4 bases and J shed 4 bases, with 10 bases lying between them. Germline CDR1 is MDHEN and CDR2 is SYDVKM. The CDR3 spells CASSSTGAYGYTF. CDR3 coding DNA: TGTGCCAGCAGTTCCACAGGTGCCTATGGCTACACCTTC.

V gene TRBV30 combines with J gene TRBJ2-7, with D perhaps being TRBD1 or TRBD2 (5 bases each). The V and J ends lost 0 bases and 2 bases respectively, with 14 bases between them. Germline assignment: CDR1 GTSNPN and CDR2 SVGIG (reference sequence). The CDR3 runs to 15 residues. The CDR3 reads CAWSVTGTRAYEQYF. CDR3 DNA: TGTGCCTGGAGTGTAACGGGGACCAGAGCCTACGAGCAGTACTTC.

The V call is TRBV5-1, the J call TRBJ1-1, with D possibly matching TRBD1 (6 bases). V lost 0 bases to trimming and J lost 2 bases, with 11 bases between them. This CDR3 region has 15 residues. Germline V gene lookup returns CDR1 SGHRS and CDR2 YFSETQ. The CDR3 DNA reads TGCGCCAGCAGCTTGGATACCAGGGGCAACACTGAAGCTTTCTTT. Its protein product is CASSLDTRGNTEAFF.

The genes are TRBV10-3 and TRBJ2-7, with a possible D match to TRBD2 (6 bases). The CDR3 is made up of 15 amino acids. V was shortened by 4 bases and J by 3 bases, with 16 bases between the two germline ends. Germline assignment: CDR1 ENHRY and CDR2 SYGVKD. The chain's CDR3 is CAISGGAGLNYEQYF. Here the CDR3 DNA reads TGTGCCATCAGTGGAGGCGCGGGGCTTAACTACGAGCAGTACTTC.

The CDR3 nucleotides are TGTGCCAGCAGCGTACGTTGGCAGGGGGATGAAAAACTGTTTTTT. This codes for CASSVRWQGDEKLFF. The chain has TRBV9 and TRBJ1-4, with 7 nucleotides matching TRBD1. Trimming at V came to 1 base and at J to 6 bases, leaving 6 bases not matched to a gene. The CDR3 is made up of 15 amino acids. Germline assignment: CDR1 SGDLS and CDR2 YYNGEE.

This chain connects TRBV29-1 to TRBJ2-1; D may be TRBD2 (5 bases). Germline CDR1 reads SQVTM; CDR2 reads ANQGSEA. The CDR3 sequence is 14 residues long. Trimming removed 3 bases at V and 5 bases at J, with 14 bases between. In DNA form, the CDR3 reads TGCAGCGTTGAGAGACTACTAGTCCACAATGAGCAGTTCTTC. Encoded protein: CSVERLLVHNEQFF.